The entry that follows covers one T cell receptor (beta chain) sequence. Antigen unknown. The entry originates in a study of T-cell reconstitution after alpha-beta-depleted transplantation in children. The study's findings and limits: It was newly produced T cells that mostly accounted for T-cell counts and diversity one year after transplant.

TCRbeta library construction was performed incorporating unique molecular identifiers. TCRdb re-derived calls from the PCR reads in MiXCR, one entry per CDR3 protein. The sample records about 600,000 distinct CDR3 sequences, about 23% being singletons. Per the germline V gene, CDR1 is MDHEN and CDR2 is SYDVKM. The CDR3 runs 14 residues. Trimming took 6 bases from V and 7 from J, leaving 15 bases between them. The origin of this receptor is a boy younger than two who had a stem cell transplant for acute myeloid leukemia, so the T cells may come from the graft donor. V gene TRBV28 combines with J gene TRBJ1-4; D not resolved. Sample: PBMCs, mostly from graft donor cells, taken 360 days after TCRalphabeta/CD19-depleted stem cell transplant. For the CDR3, the DNA is TGTGCCAGCAGCTCAGTTTCACGGGGTGAAAAACTGTTTTTT. As protein: CASSSVSRGEKLFF.